The clone carrying this T cell receptor beta chain has only a few counts. Its antigen remains unknown. This sample was included in a study of CD8+CD57+ T cells in acquired aplastic anemia. Study details: Across the sorted CD4+ and CD8+ cells, DNA amounts averaged roughly 3 ug.

The template for TCR beta VDJ and CDR3 sequence profiling was genomic DNA. A single record per CDR3 protein comes from TCRdb applying MiXCR to the reads. The profile covers about 160,000 distinct CDR3 sequences, with roughly 48% appearing a single time and 30% to 40% taken by the ten largest. Regarding the study as a whole: No significant difference in CD8+ Simpson's diversity was found between patients and controls. It was found that more than 25 CD8+ CDR3 sequences were shared between patients and controls.

This CDR3 comprises 15 residues. V was pared by 7 bases and J by 10 bases, with 13 bases of the junction left unmatched. Looked up from germline, CDR1 is SGHVS and CDR2 is FQNEAQ. Sequencing was done on patients that had shown CD8+CD57+ cell expansion by flow cytometry. Among the patients, all had severe acquired aplastic anemia. The V gene is TRBV7-8, the J gene TRBJ1-6; 7 bases line up with TRBD1. The specimen sequenced was sorted CD4+, CD8+, or CD8+CD57+ T cells (not recorded which) from PBMCs. The clonotype was recovered from a human donor with aplastic anemia. CDR3 nucleotide sequence: TGTGCCAGCACCAGACAGGGAATGATGAGCTCACCCCTCCACTTT. It yields the protein CASTRQGMMSSPLHF.